A single sample is the source of the 18 T cell receptor beta chains below, sequenced in a study of Ad26.COV2.S vaccination and SARS-CoV-2 variants. Sequencing used immunoSEQ multiplex PCR; TCRdb keeps in-frame clones, though not all of them. The data show about 330,000 clones, 90% seen once. Treatment meaning: some 20 received Ad26.COV2.S at low or high dose, single or two shots; about five received placebo; per-sample allocation not given. Collection of samples fell on day 63 after the first vaccine or placebo injection. The sequenced sample was peripheral blood, obtained in a trial of Ad26.COV2.S vaccine versus placebo. These receptors were obtained from a person aged 18-60 years who received the Ad26.COV2.S COVID-19 vaccine or a placebo.

This chain uses TRBV6-5 with TRBJ1-3; a possible D gene is TRBD1 (6 bases). Looked up from germline, CDR1 is MNHEY and CDR2 is SVGAGI. V was clipped by 4 bases and J by 4 bases, with 17 bases between them. The CDR3 loop spans 16 amino acids. CDR3 DNA sequence: TGTGCCAGCAGTTTCGGAGGGGGGGCGCTCGGAAACACCATATATTTT. It codes for CASSFGGGALGNTIYF.

This clone was seen only once. The chain links TRBV6-5 to TRBJ1-5, with D possibly matching TRBD1 (5 bases). Germline CDR1 and CDR2: MNHEY and SVGAGI. The CDR3 has 13 residues. Between the trimmed V and J ends, which lost 6 bases and 6 bases, there was a span of 12 bases. CDR3 sequence (DNA): TGTGCCAGCAGGGGCGGGGGAGGTCAGCCCCAGCATTTT. It yields the protein CASRGGGGQPQHF.

This chain uses TRBV18 with TRBJ2-1, with D uncertain. From germline, CDR1 is KGHSH and CDR2 LQKENI. V lost 2 bases, J lost 14 bases, and 13 bases lay in between. This CDR3 spans 12 amino acids. CDR3 protein: CASSPAEREKFF. For the CDR3, the DNA is TGTGCCAGCTCACCAGCTGAAAGGGAAAAGTTCTTC.

This clone was picked up one time. The J gene is TRBJ1-5, the V gene TRBV13; TRBD1 matches 9 bases. V shed 4 bases and J 7 bases; nucleotides not matched to a gene: 2. Germline values: CDR1 PRHDT, CDR2 FYEKMQ (reference sequence). The CDR3 has 13 residues. The CDR3 protein is CASSSGQGQPQHF. The CDR3, as DNA: TGTGCCAGCAGCTCTGGACAGGGGCAGCCCCAGCATTTT.

The chain joins TRBV11-3 to TRBJ1-1; possibly TRBD1 for D (6 bases). This CDR3 has 14 residues. Germline V lookup: CDR1 SGHNT, CDR2 YENEEA. V was cut by 3 bases and J by 2 bases, with 10 bases left in between. The CDR3 DNA sequence: TGTGCCAGCAGCTTCTGGGGGGCCAACACTGAAGCTTTCTTT. As protein: CASSFWGANTEAFF.

V and J are TRBV9 and TRBJ1-6, with D hard to call. CDR3 length: 12 amino acids. Germline lookup yields CDR1 SGDLS and CDR2 YYNGEE. The germline V and J ends were trimmed by 1 base and 7 bases, with 3 bases remaining between them. This chain's CDR3 is CASSVQNSPLHF. CDR3 DNA: TGTGCCAGCAGCGTACAAAATTCACCCCTCCACTTT.

The V and J genes are TRBV4-3 and TRBJ1-6; no definite D call. The CDR3 is 18 amino acids. Looked up from germline, CDR1 is LGHNA and CDR2 is YSLEER. Trimming cost V 0 bases and J 7 bases, with 19 bases left between them. The CDR3 region has the DNA TGCGCCAGCAGCCAAGACTGGCGGGGTCCAGGCCTAAATTCACCCCTCCACTTT. This encodes CASSQDWRGPGLNSPLHF.

The rearrangement joins TRBV6-1 to TRBJ1-1; the match to TRBD1 covers 9 bases. The CDR3 spans 18 residues. Germline V gives CDR1 MNHNS, CDR2 SASEGT. The V gene end was trimmed by 2 bases and the J gene end by 3 bases; junction bases not matched to a gene: 13. In nucleotides, the CDR3 is TGTGCCAGCAGTGAAATGGGGGACAGGGATGCCCCCGACACTGAAGCTTTCTTT. It yields the protein CASSEMGDRDAPDTEAFF.

The V call is TRBV7-8, the J call TRBJ1-1; weak D call: TRBD1 (5 bases). This CDR3 spans 13 amino acids. V was clipped by 7 bases and J by 5 bases, with 14 bases between them. Germline assignment: CDR1 SGHVS and CDR2 FQNEAQ. The CDR3 DNA reads as TGTGCCAGCACCCACGTTGGGGGGACTGAAGCTTTCTTT. As protein: CASTHVGGTEAFF.

This clone was recorded only once. The chain uses TRBV6-5 and TRBJ1-1; 7 bases fit TRBD1. CDR3 length: 15 residues. Germline V CDR1 and CDR2: MNHEY, SVGAGI. V dropped 5 bases and J dropped 0; count of bases not matched to a gene: 6. In DNA form, the CDR3 reads TGTGCCAGCAGTCCACTAGGGACAGTGAACACTGAAGCTTTCTTT. Its protein product is CASSPLGTVNTEAFF.

CDR3: CASSLQYTQYF. CDR3 DNA: TGTGCCAGCAGCTTACAATATACGCAGTATTTT. The rearrangement links TRBV14 to TRBJ2-3, with D unclear. This CDR3 spans 11 amino acids. The germline V gene encodes CDR1 SGHDN and CDR2 FVKESK. V dropped 5 bases and J dropped 7 bases, with 7 bases sitting between them.

V gene TRBV5-1 combines with J gene TRBJ1-2; 7 positions match TRBD1. The CDR3 loop spans 15 amino acids. The trim removed 0 bases at V and 0 bases at J, leaving 2 bases unmatched. From germline, CDR1 is SGHRS and CDR2 YFSETQ. The CDR3 is CASSLGDSTNYGYTF. The CDR3, as DNA: TGCGCCAGCAGCTTGGGGGACAGCACTAACTATGGCTACACCTTC.

The rearrangement links TRBV7-2 to TRBJ2-1, with D possibly TRBD1 on 5 matching bases. Trimming took off 5 bases at V and 0 bases at J, with 20 bases between the two ends. The CDR3 length is 18 residues. Germline loops: CDR1 SGHTA, CDR2 FQGNSA. Here the CDR3 reads CASSTAAVRVSSYNEQFF. The CDR3 nucleotides read TGTGCCAGCAGCACGGCAGCAGTCAGGGTGAGCTCCTACAATGAGCAGTTCTTC.

This rearrangement joins TRBV4-1 to TRBJ2-3; TRBD2 matches at 9 bases. The length of the CDR3 is 18 residues. J lost 0 bases, V lost 0 bases, and 7 bases had no gene match. Germline CDR1 is MGHRA and CDR2 is YSYEKL. This CDR3 is CASSQDRLAGTSTDTQYF. CDR3 DNA sequence: TGCGCCAGCAGCCAAGATCGGCTAGCGGGGACTAGCACAGATACGCAGTATTTT.

The genes are TRBV4-3 and TRBJ1-1, with D perhaps TRBD1 (6 bases). Germline CDR1 LGHNA, CDR2 YSLEER. The CDR3 is made up of 17 amino acids. V was pared by 1 base and J by 1 base, with 16 bases between. This chain's CDR3 is CASSQGAFDRPNTEAFF. CDR3 DNA sequence: TGCGCCAGCAGCCAAGGGGCCTTCGACAGGCCGAACACTGAAGCTTTCTTT.

This chain links TRBV28 with TRBJ1-1; 9 bases agree with TRBD1. The CDR3 consists of 15 residues. Germline V gene lookup returns CDR1 MDHEN and CDR2 SYDVKM. V lost 4 bases to trimming and J lost 7 bases; unmatched junction nucleotides: 10. This chain's CDR3 is CASSYLGTGTNEAFF. In DNA form, the CDR3 reads TGTGCCAGCAGTTACCTCGGGACAGGGACAAATGAAGCTTTCTTT.

V gene TRBV28 combines with J gene TRBJ1-2; D is unresolved. V was clipped by 6 bases and J by 1 base, with 9 bases between them. This CDR3 region has 13 residues. CDR1 is MDHEN, CDR2 SYDVKM, per germline. The CDR3 bases are TGTGCCAGCAGCTGGGGTCTTAACTATGGCTACACCTTC. It translates to CASSWGLNYGYTF.

In the case of this clone: The same CDR3 also results from other DNA sequences found in this sample. The J gene is TRBJ1-6, the V gene TRBV27; no clear D. Germline CDR1 reads MNHEY; CDR2 reads SMNVEV (reference sequence). The CDR3 consists of 12 residues. V was trimmed by 3 bases and J by 6 bases, leaving 3 bases between them. The CDR3 DNA follows: TGTGCCAGCAGTTTTAGTAATTCACCCCTCCACTTT. Its translation: CASSFSNSPLHF.